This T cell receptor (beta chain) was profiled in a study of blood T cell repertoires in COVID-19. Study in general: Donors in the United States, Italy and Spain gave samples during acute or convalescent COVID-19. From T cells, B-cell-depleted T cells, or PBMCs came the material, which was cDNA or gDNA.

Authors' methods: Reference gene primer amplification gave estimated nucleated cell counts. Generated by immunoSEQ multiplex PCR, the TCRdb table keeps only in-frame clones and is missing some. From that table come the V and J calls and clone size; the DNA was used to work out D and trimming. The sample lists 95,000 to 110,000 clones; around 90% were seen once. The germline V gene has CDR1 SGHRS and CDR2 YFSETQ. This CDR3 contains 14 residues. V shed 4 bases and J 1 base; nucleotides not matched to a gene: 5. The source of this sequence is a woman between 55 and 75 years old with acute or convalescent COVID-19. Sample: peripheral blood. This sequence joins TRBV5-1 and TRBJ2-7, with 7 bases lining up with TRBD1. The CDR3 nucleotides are TGCGCCAGCAGCCCGACAGGGTCTTCCTACGAGCAGTACTTC. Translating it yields CASSPTGSSYEQYF.